This TCR beta chain was identified during a study of blood T cell repertoires in COVID-19. Study overall: There were acute and convalescent COVID-19 samples, and they came from the United States, Italy and Spain. The cDNA or gDNA used as material had been derived from T cells, B-cell-depleted T cells, or PBMCs.

Germline assignment: CDR1 MDHEN and CDR2 SYDVKM. The CDR3 consists of 14 residues. Trimming stripped 10 bases from V and 4 bases from J, with 20 bases between. Enrolled during active infection, Seattle patients were then followed longitudinally. Some clones are missing from TCRdb's copy, which holds only in-frame ones; the method was immunoSEQ multiplex PCR. The table includes roughly 250,000 clones, approximately 86% detected once. Specimen: peripheral blood. This rearrangement joins TRBV28 to TRBJ2-7, with D possibly TRBD2 on 6 matching bases. The source of this sequence is a human donor with COVID-19, enrolled during active disease. The donor label of this sample is uncertain. The CDR3 DNA is TGTGCCACCCTACGTGGAGGGGCCGGGTACGAGCAGTACTTC. Its protein is CATLRGGAGYEQYF.